The 32 T cell receptor beta chains listed next were all sequenced from one sample in a study of blood T cell repertoires in COVID-19. Sequencing was performed with immunoSEQ multiplex PCR; in TCRdb, only in-frame clones are kept and a portion is missing. The data show more than 140,000 clones, with 86% seen just once and about 8% held by the top ten. Specimen: peripheral blood. The receptors come from a woman aged 55-70 years with acute or convalescent COVID-19.

This sequence joins TRBV25-1 and TRBJ1-4, with 7 bases fitting TRBD1. This CDR3 has 13 amino acids. Germline V gene lookup returns CDR1 MGHDK and CDR2 SYGVNS. The J segment lost 11 bases and the V segment lost 5 bases, leaving 8 bases of the junction unmatched. The CDR3 DNA is TGTGCCAGCAGTACAAGAGAACAGGGGAAACTGTTTTTT. Amino acids: CASSTREQGKLFF.

The J gene is TRBJ1-2, the V gene TRBV28; no clear D. The CDR3 extends over 19 amino acids. Trimming took off 3 bases at V and 4 bases at J, with 27 bases between the two ends. The V gene's germline CDR1 is MDHEN and CDR2 SYDVKM. The CDR3 is CASSFPKPEVAPSLYGYTF. The DNA for the CDR3 is TGTGCCAGCAGTTTCCCTAAACCGGAGGTCGCGCCCTCCCTCTATGGCTACACCTTC.

The chain has TRBV12-3 or TRBV12-4 and TRBJ2-3; D unresolved. The V gene lost 2 bases and the J gene lost 1 base, with 4 bases spanning the gap. The CDR3 runs to 13 residues. The CDR3 loop is CASSLRGTDTQYF. The CDR3 bases are TGTGCCAGCAGTTTACGAGGCACAGATACGCAGTATTTT.

The chain has TRBV7-2 and TRBJ2-3, with D possibly matching TRBD2 (5 bases). The V gene's germline CDR1 is SGHTA and CDR2 FQGNSA. V was clipped by 5 bases and J by 4 bases, with 16 bases between them. The CDR3 is made up of 15 amino acids. The CDR3 coding sequence is TGTGCCAGCAGCCCGAGCGGACTGGTCTCAGATACGCAGTATTTT. Encoded protein: CASSPSGLVSDTQYF.

This chain joins TRBV4-1 and TRBJ1-1; TRBD1 aligns across 8 bases. The CDR3 sequence is 15 residues long. The junction had 15 bases not matched to a gene; V was cut back by 4 bases and J by 11 bases. The germline V gene has CDR1 MGHRA and CDR2 YSYEKL. CDR3 nucleotide sequence: TGCGCCAGCAGCCTTATGGCCCAGGGGGCCACGGGTGCTTTCTTT. Translated: CASSLMAQGATGAFF.

V gene TRBV7-9 combines with J gene TRBJ2-7; no clear D gene. V shed 1 base and J shed 3 bases, with 13 bases lying between them. From germline, CDR1 is SEHNR and CDR2 FQNEAQ (reference sequence). The CDR3 is made up of 15 amino acids. In nucleotides, the CDR3 is TGTGCCAGCAGCTTAGAGCCGCTATCGGGCTACGAGCAGTACTTC. Protein sequence: CASSLEPLSGYEQYF.

This sequence joins TRBV6-1 and TRBJ2-7; D is perhaps TRBD1 (6 bases). Germline loops: CDR1 MNHNS, CDR2 SASEGT. This CDR3 is built from 15 residues. The germline V and J ends were trimmed by 0 bases and 2 bases, with 11 bases remaining between them. The chain's CDR3 is CASSEAGATAYEQYF. CDR3 DNA sequence: TGTGCCAGCAGTGAAGCGGGGGCCACGGCCTACGAGCAGTACTTC.

V and J are TRBV19 and TRBJ1-2, with 7 nucleotides matching TRBD1. The ends lost 4 bases at V and 7 bases at J; junction bases unmatched: 6. There are 13 residues in the CDR3. Looked up from germline, CDR1 is LNHDA and CDR2 is SQIVND (reference sequence). The CDR3, as DNA: TGTGCCAGTAGTACCCAGGGGGAGAGTGGCTACACCTTC. Protein: CASSTQGESGYTF.

There are a few counts of this clone. V gene TRBV6-1 combines with J gene TRBJ1-2; tentative D call: TRBD1 (6 bases). Germline CDR1 is MNHNS and CDR2 is SASEGT. The V end lost 2 bases, the J end lost 0 bases, and 22 bases lay between the germline ends. The CDR3 runs 19 residues. Here the CDR3 DNA reads TGTGCCAGCAGTGAAAATCGGTGGCTGGACAGAAGGGCTAACTATGGCTACACCTTC. Translating gives CASSENRWLDRRANYGYTF.

This rearrangement joins TRBV6-4 to TRBJ2-7; D perhaps matches TRBD2 (6 bases). The CDR3 spans 16 residues. CDR1 is MRHNA and CDR2 is SNTAGT in the germline V gene. V was shortened by 3 bases and J by 2 bases, with 17 bases between the two germline ends. CDR3 sequence (DNA): TGTGCCAGCAGTGATGGCTTCCGCGGGATCCCCTACGAGCAGTACTTC. Encoded protein: CASSDGFRGIPYEQYF.

This sequence joins TRBV18 and TRBJ2-1; D unclear. The CDR3 runs to 16 residues. Germline-derived CDR1 and CDR2 are KGHSH and LQKENI. Between the trimmed V and J ends, which lost 3 bases and 0 bases, there was a span of 12 bases. The DNA for the CDR3 is TGTGCCAGCTCACCGTTGAGTCGAAGCTCCTACAATGAGCAGTTCTTC. Amino acids: CASSPLSRSSYNEQFF.

For the CDR3, the DNA is TGCGCCAGCAGCCGCCGGGGGGGCAATGAGCAGTTCTTC. Its protein is CASSRRGGNEQFF. The chain carries TRBV4-1 and TRBJ2-1; 8 positions match TRBD2. Germline V gene sequence: CDR1 MGHRA, CDR2 YSYEKL. J gave up 6 bases and V 4 bases, and 2 bases lay outside the gene matches. The CDR3 consists of 13 residues.

The genes are TRBV7-2 and TRBJ1-1; no definite D call. Trimming took 1 base from V and 12 from J, leaving 15 bases between them. Germline CDR1 reads SGHTA; CDR2 reads FQGNSA. This CDR3 is built from 13 residues. CDR3 sequence (DNA): TGTGCCAGCAGCTTAGGGGCATCTGGCATCTCTTTCTTT. Translating it yields CASSLGASGISFF.

The table lists this clone with a count of one. The V call is TRBV11-3, the J call TRBJ2-5, with D possibly being TRBD1 (6 bases). This CDR3 comprises 12 residues. V was pared by 3 bases and J by 10 bases, with 12 bases between. The germline V gene has CDR1 SGHNT and CDR2 YENEEA. Here the CDR3 DNA reads TGTGCCAGCAGCTTCCTCGGCAGGGGCCAGTACTTC. Translated, it gives CASSFLGRGQYF.

The table lists this clone with a count of one. This rearrangement joins TRBV30 to TRBJ2-5; 11 nucleotides match TRBD2. This CDR3 comprises 15 residues. V shed 3 bases and J 5 bases; nucleotides not matched to a gene: 8. Germline V gives CDR1 GTSNPN, CDR2 SVGIG (reference sequence). The CDR3 here is CAWRPLAGGGETQYF. The CDR3 DNA follows: TGTGCCTGGAGACCCCTAGCGGGGGGAGGGGAGACCCAGTACTTC.

The chain uses TRBV4-2 and TRBJ1-1, with D possibly being TRBD1 (6 bases). The CDR3 length is 15 residues. The germline V gene encodes CDR1 LGHNA and CDR2 YNFKEQ. The ends were cut back, 2 bases at V and 0 bases at J, with 10 bases in the middle. Written as DNA, the CDR3 is TGTGCCAGCAGCCAACCGGACAGAATGAACACTGAAGCTTTCTTT. It yields the protein CASSQPDRMNTEAFF.

This clone was picked up one time. The chain joins TRBV6-6 to TRBJ2-1, with TRBD2 matching 14 bases. V shed 5 bases, J shed 6 bases, and the junction held 3 bases outside the gene matches. The length of the CDR3 is 15 residues. CDR1 is MNHNY, CDR2 SVGAGI, per germline (reference sequence). The CDR3 region is CASSMTSGGANEQFF. DNA of the CDR3: TGTGCCAGCAGTATGACTAGCGGGGGGGCCAATGAGCAGTTCTTC.

The chain uses TRBV19 and TRBJ2-5, with D perhaps TRBD2 (5 bases). Looked up from germline, CDR1 is LNHDA and CDR2 is SQIVND (reference sequence). The V end lost 6 bases, the J end lost 5 bases, and 7 bases lay between the germline ends. This CDR3 contains 11 residues. CDR3: CASSPGETQYF. The CDR3 DNA follows: TGTGCCAGTAGCCCGGGGGAGACCCAGTACTTC.

The chain has TRBV28 and TRBJ2-7; TRBD2 matches at 11 bases. V was clipped by 3 bases and J by 2 bases; unmatched bases: 3. Germline assignment: CDR1 MDHEN and CDR2 SYDVKM. The CDR3 runs to 15 residues. CDR3 nucleotide sequence: TGTGCCAGCAGTTTGACTAGCGGGGAAACCTACGAGCAGTACTTC. It encodes CASSLTSGETYEQYF.

This clone was recorded once. The V gene is TRBV28, the J gene TRBJ2-1; 14 positions agree with TRBD2. Trimming removed 5 bases from V and 5 bases from J; junction bases left unmatched: 8. Per the germline V gene, CDR1 is MDHEN and CDR2 is SYDVKM. This CDR3 is 17 amino acids long. The CDR3 bases are TGTGCCAGCAGTATAGAACCGGGACTAGCGGGAGACAATGAGCAGTTCTTC. Its protein is CASSIEPGLAGDNEQFF.

V and J are TRBV5-5 and TRBJ2-5; D ambiguous. Germline assignment: CDR1 SGHKS and CDR2 YYEKEE (reference sequence). This CDR3 has 12 amino acids. Trimming left V 4 bases short and J 9 bases short, with 13 bases between. The CDR3 sequence: CASSPSTEAQYF. In DNA form, the CDR3 reads TGTGCCAGCAGCCCATCGACCGAGGCCCAGTACTTC.

The J gene is TRBJ2-7, the V gene TRBV11-2; a possible D gene is TRBD2 (6 bases). The CDR3 is 14 residues long. Germline lookup yields CDR1 SGHAT and CDR2 FQNNGV. V lost 1 base to trimming and J lost 3 bases, with 10 bases between them. For the CDR3, the DNA is TGTGCCAGCAGCTTAGTAGCGGCCGGCTACGAGCAGTACTTC. Its protein is CASSLVAAGYEQYF.

V is TRBV5-6 and J is TRBJ2-1, with D possibly TRBD2 on 6 matching bases. Germline loops: CDR1 SGHDT, CDR2 YYEEEE. Trimming pared 3 bases from V and 9 bases from J, leaving 16 bases between. CDR3 length: 14 residues. In DNA form, the CDR3 reads TGTGCCAGCAGCTCGGACTATATTCGCCCTGAGCAGTTCTTC. Protein: CASSSDYIRPEQFF. Based on the CDR3 plus reference TRBV5-6 and TRBJ2-1, the full variable domain is DAGVTQSPTHLIKTRGQQVTLRCSPKSGHDTVSWYQQALGQGPQFIFQYYEEEERQRGNFPDRFSGHQFPNYSSELNVNALLLGDSALYLCASSSDYIRPEQFFGPGTRLTVL.

CDR3 sequence: CASSFGGYNSPLHF. The DNA for the CDR3 is TGTGCCAGCAGCTTCGGAGGGTACAATTCACCCCTCCACTTT. V gene TRBV7-2 combines with J gene TRBJ1-6, with D uncertain. This CDR3 has 14 residues. Trimming took 3 bases from V and 7 from J, leaving 10 bases between them. Germline V gives CDR1 SGHTA, CDR2 FQGNSA.

This clone showed up just once. This sequence joins TRBV29-1 and TRBJ2-7, with 10 bases aligning to TRBD1. J was trimmed by 0 bases and V by 6 bases; bases with no gene match: 8. The CDR3 is 15 residues long. CDR1 SQVTM and CDR2 ANQGSEA come from the germline V gene. The CDR3 is CSVITGQGNSYEQYF. The CDR3 region has the DNA TGCAGCGTCATTACGGGACAGGGGAACTCCTACGAGCAGTACTTC.

DNA for the CDR3: TGTGCCACCAGTGATTCGCACGGACAGGGGAGGGAGACCCAGTACTTC. Its translation: CATSDSHGQGRETQYF. The chain is built from TRBV24-1 and TRBJ2-5, with 9 positions matching TRBD1. J gave up 5 bases and V 2 bases, and 8 bases lay outside the gene matches. The CDR3 has 16 amino acids. CDR1 is KGHDR and CDR2 is SFDVKD in the germline V gene.

This chain uses TRBV2 with TRBJ1-2; D gene unclear. This CDR3 is 13 amino acids long. Looked up from germline, CDR1 is SNHLY and CDR2 is FYNNEI. Trimming left V 6 bases short and J 8 bases short, with 16 bases between. The CDR3 DNA reads TGTGCCAGCAGGGCCGACCCTACGGGGGGCTACACCTTC. Residues: CASRADPTGGYTF.

J is TRBJ2-5 and V is TRBV2; possible D gene TRBD1, 6 bases. With 4 bases removed from V and 1 base from J, the gap between germline ends came to 7 bases. The germline gives CDR1 SNHLY, CDR2 FYNNEI. The CDR3 sequence is 13 residues long. The CDR3 sequence is CASSADSQETQYF. In DNA, the CDR3 is TGTGCCAGCAGTGCGGACAGCCAAGAGACCCAGTACTTC.

The chain has TRBV28 and TRBJ1-5, with 8 bases matching TRBD1. V dropped 6 bases and J dropped 5; count of bases not matched to a gene: 9. This CDR3 contains 15 residues. Germline V gives CDR1 MDHEN, CDR2 SYDVKM. The CDR3 nucleotides are TGTGCCAGCAGGGCCTACGGACAGGGCCATCAGCCCCAGCATTTT. Amino acid sequence: CASRAYGQGHQPQHF.

A few counts support this clone. The J gene is TRBJ1-1, the V gene TRBV5-6, with D perhaps TRBD1 (5 bases). The ends were cut back, 0 bases at V and 4 bases at J, with 13 bases in the middle. This CDR3 spans 15 amino acids. Germline V gene data show CDR1 as SGHDT and CDR2 as YYEEEE. The CDR3 DNA sequence: TGTGCCAGCAGCTTGGATGGGGGGGTTACCACTGAAGCTTTCTTT. Encoded protein: CASSLDGGVTTEAFF.

The rearrangement links TRBV28 to TRBJ1-2; D gene ambiguous. Germline-derived CDR1 and CDR2 are MDHEN and SYDVKM. This CDR3 has 12 amino acids. The V and J ends lost 2 bases and 4 bases respectively, with 5 bases between them. This CDR3 is CASSLNGYGYTF. CDR3 nucleotide sequence: TGTGCCAGCAGTTTAAACGGCTATGGCTACACCTTC.

The V gene is TRBV19, the J gene TRBJ2-1; 12 bases are a match to TRBD2. The CDR3 is 16 residues long. V was clipped by 3 bases and J by 4 bases; unmatched bases: 4. The germline CDR1 and CDR2 sequences are LNHDA and SQIVND (reference sequence). CDR3 in DNA: TGTGCCAGTAGTATCAGAGGACTAGCGGGGTACAATGAGCAGTTCTTC. It translates to CASSIRGLAGYNEQFF.